These 14 T cell receptor beta chains originate from one sample sequenced in a study of blood T cell repertoires in COVID-19. The method was immunoSEQ multiplex PCR; TCRdb's version includes in-frame clones alone and lacks a portion of them. The table includes 110,000 or so clones, 85% detected once. Sequencing input: peripheral blood. The receptors originated from a human donor in a cohort sampled during active COVID-19.

The chain recombines TRBV7-9 with TRBJ2-1; D is possibly TRBD1 (7 bases). This CDR3 spans 18 amino acids. Trimming cost V 2 bases and J 2 bases, with 19 bases left between them. In germline, CDR1 is SEHNR, CDR2 FQNEAQ (reference sequence). The CDR3 nucleotides read TGTGCCAGCAGCTTACCGCAGGGGGGAGACAAGACCTACAATGAGCAGTTCTTC. Protein: CASSLPQGGDKTYNEQFF.

The chain combines TRBV9 with TRBJ1-5, with D tentatively TRBD1 (5 bases). CDR1 and CDR2 from the germline V gene are SGDLS and YYNGEE. The CDR3 has 14 residues. Between the trimmed V and J ends, which lost 3 bases and 6 bases, there was a span of 13 bases. CDR3 in DNA: TGTGCCAGCAGCGGTGGGGGAGGGTTTCAGCCCCAGCATTTT. Its protein product is CASSGGGGFQPQHF.

The rearrangement uses TRBV7-2 and TRBJ1-6; TRBD1 matches at 11 bases. Losses at the gene ends were 7 bases for V and 9 bases for J; bases not matched to a gene: 11. Germline CDR1 reads SGHTA; CDR2 reads FQGNSA. The CDR3 totals 16 residues. The CDR3 is CASNQAGQGVGSPLHF. The CDR3 DNA sequence: TGTGCCAGCAACCAAGCGGGACAGGGGGTCGGTTCACCCCTCCACTTT.

The chain couples TRBV4-3 to TRBJ1-2; no reliable D call. CDR3 size: 15 residues. The V gene's germline CDR1 is LGHNA and CDR2 YSLEER. Trimming pared 0 bases from V and 6 bases from J, leaving 14 bases between. The CDR3 DNA reads TGCGCCAGCAGCCAAGATCTGGGCAGAGGGAATGGCTACACCTTC. This encodes CASSQDLGRGNGYTF.

This clone was counted once. The rearrangement links TRBV18 to TRBJ1-5, with TRBD1 matching 8 bases. The length of the CDR3 is 15 residues. With 3 bases clipped from V and 1 base from J, the junction kept 2 bases outside the gene matches. Germline CDR1 KGHSH, CDR2 LQKENI. The CDR3 DNA reads TGTGCCAGCTCACCTACAGGGGGAAGCAATCAGCCCCAGCATTTT. Its translation: CASSPTGGSNQPQHF. Supplemented by reference TRBV18 and TRBJ1-5, the full variable domain reads NAGVMQNPRHLVRRRGQEARLRCSPMKGHSHVYWYRQLPEEGLKFMVYLQKENIIDESGMPKERFSAEFPKEGPSILRIQQVVRGDSAAYFCASSPTGGSNQPQHFGDGTRLSIL.

The chain employs TRBV11-1 and TRBJ2-5; 8 bases line up with TRBD1. This CDR3 is built from 13 residues. Looked up from germline, CDR1 is SGHAT and CDR2 is FQDESV (reference sequence). V lost 5 bases and J lost 5; bases outside the gene matches: 4. CDR3 DNA: TGTGCCAGCAGCCAGGGGGCGCAGGAGACCCAGTACTTC. Its protein is CASSQGAQETQYF.

The V call is TRBV3-1 (or the pseudogene TRBV3-2), the J call TRBJ2-1, with a weak D call TRBD2 (5 bases). The CDR3 is 12 residues long. Trimming took 4 bases from V and 10 from J, leaving 11 bases between them. CDR1 is LGHDT and CDR2 is YNNKEL in the germline V gene (reference sequence). CDR3 bases: TGTGCCAGCAGCCCCTTGGGGAGCGAGCAGTTCTTC. Protein: CASSPLGSEQFF.

J is TRBJ1-1 and V is TRBV9; 11 nucleotides align to TRBD1. This CDR3 region has 15 residues. Germline trimming cut 2 bases from V and 4 bases from J; bases unmatched to any gene: 4. The V gene's germline CDR1 is SGDLS and CDR2 YYNGEE. This CDR3 reads CASSVLGTGGTEAFF. Here the CDR3 DNA reads TGTGCCAGCAGCGTCCTTGGGACAGGGGGCACTGAAGCTTTCTTT.

CDR3 sequence reads: CASSYRGQRAGQGYF. CDR3 in DNA: TGTGCCAGCAGTTACCGGGGACAGAGAGCGGGCCAGGGGTACTTC. This chain links TRBV6-2 or TRBV6-3 with TRBJ2-7; D may be TRBD1 (7 bases). Germline V gives CDR1 MNHEY, CDR2 SVGEGT. V dropped 2 bases and J dropped 12 bases, with 23 bases sitting between them. The CDR3 is made up of 15 amino acids.

The gene calls are TRBV2 and TRBJ2-3, with 8 bases fitting TRBD1. The CDR3 is made up of 16 amino acids. The germline gives CDR1 SNHLY, CDR2 FYNNEI. Unmatched junction bases numbered 12, after V lost 8 bases and J lost 2 bases. CDR3 region: CASPRVDRASTDTQYF. DNA for the CDR3: TGTGCCAGCCCGAGGGTGGACAGGGCATCCACAGATACGCAGTATTTT.

This clone occurred once. This chain links TRBV20-1 with TRBJ1-6; perhaps TRBD1 as D (5 bases). The CDR3 consists of 16 residues. Germline V gene sequence: CDR1 DFQATT, CDR2 SNEGSKA (reference sequence). V was shortened by 3 bases and J by 0 bases, with 12 bases between the two germline ends. The CDR3 region is CSASLQASSYNSPLHF. CDR3 DNA sequence: TGCAGTGCTAGTTTACAGGCGAGCTCCTATAATTCACCCCTCCACTTT.

V is TRBV27 and J is TRBJ2-1; D is ambiguous. Deletions cut 4 bases from V and 5 bases from J, with 6 bases between. CDR3 size: 12 residues. The V gene's germline CDR1 is MNHEY and CDR2 SMNVEV (reference sequence). CDR3 sequence reads: CASSSWHNEQFF. Written as DNA, the CDR3 is TGTGCCAGCAGTTCGTGGCACAATGAGCAGTTCTTC.

V usage is TRBV19 and J usage is TRBJ1-3, with D perhaps matching TRBD1 (6 bases). The CDR3 runs 13 residues. Germline V gene lookup returns CDR1 LNHDA and CDR2 SQIVND (reference sequence). Trimming cost V 8 bases and J 9 bases, with 17 bases left between them. CDR3 DNA sequence: TGTGCCAGTTCCACAGGGCCCGTTGGCACCATATATTTT. Its translation: CASSTGPVGTIYF.

Only one count was recorded for this clone. The chain joins TRBV9 to TRBJ1-6; 8 nucleotides align to TRBD1. V shed 5 bases and J 5 bases; nucleotides not matched to a gene: 3. The CDR3 runs to 14 residues. Germline V gene data show CDR1 as SGDLS and CDR2 as YYNGEE. DNA of the CDR3: TGTGCCAGCAGAACGGGACAGGATAATTCACCCCTCCACTTT. Amino acid sequence: CASRTGQDNSPLHF.